This T cell receptor (beta chain) derives from a study of T cells in localized non-small cell lung cancer. Study-level results: Only one tumor region was sequenced, so heterogeneity remains possible. Highest T cell clonality was seen in uninvolved adjacent lung, surpassing that measured in tumor. Appearing in adjacent lung were a median roughly 60 of the top 100 tumor clones. Greater T cell density in blood accompanied longer overall survival.

Concerning this clone: What it recognizes is unknown.

V was shortened by 0 bases and J by 8 bases, with 8 bases between the two germline ends. The CDR3 sequence is 13 residues long. Germline CDR1 reads MNHNY; CDR2 reads SVGAGI (reference sequence). Here immunoSEQ multiplex PCR was the method, and the copy in TCRdb shows in-frame clones only, minus some. This table has under 50,000 clones, approximately 81% appearing once. The chain is built from TRBV6-6 and TRBJ2-1; tentatively, D is TRBD1 (5 bases). Sequenced here: peripheral blood mononuclear cells, sampled before any cancer treatment. This receptor was obtained from a man aged 40 to 70 with stage III lung adenocarcinoma. The CDR3 loop reads CASSYSKGHEQFF. The CDR3 bases are TGTGCCAGCAGTTACTCGAAGGGGCATGAGCAGTTCTTC.